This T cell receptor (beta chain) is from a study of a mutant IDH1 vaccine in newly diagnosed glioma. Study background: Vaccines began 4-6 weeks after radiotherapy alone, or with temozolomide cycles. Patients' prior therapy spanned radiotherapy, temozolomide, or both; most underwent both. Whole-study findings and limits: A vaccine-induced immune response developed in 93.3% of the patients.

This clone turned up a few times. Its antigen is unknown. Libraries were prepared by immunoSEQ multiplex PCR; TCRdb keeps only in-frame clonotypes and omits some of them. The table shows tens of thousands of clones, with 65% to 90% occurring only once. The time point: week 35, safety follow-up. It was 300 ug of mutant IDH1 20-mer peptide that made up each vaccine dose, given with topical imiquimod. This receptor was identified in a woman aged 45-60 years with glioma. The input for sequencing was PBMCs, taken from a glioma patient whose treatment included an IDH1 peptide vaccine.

CDR3 bases: TGTGCCAGCAGCGTAGATCAAGGGGAGGGCACTGAAGCTTTCTTT. Encoded protein: CASSVDQGEGTEAFF. This rearrangement joins TRBV9 to TRBJ1-1; possibly TRBD1 for D (5 bases). V was pared by 0 bases and J by 4 bases, with 13 bases between. CDR1 is SGDLS and CDR2 is YYNGEE in the germline V gene. The CDR3 is 15 amino acids. Full variable domain (rest looked up from reference TRBV9 and TRBJ1-1): DSGVTQTPKHLITATGQRVTLRCSPRSGDLSVYWYQQSLDQGLQFLIQYYNGEERAKGNILERFSAQQFPDLHSELNLSSLELGDSALYFCASSVDQGEGTEAFFGQGTRLTVV.